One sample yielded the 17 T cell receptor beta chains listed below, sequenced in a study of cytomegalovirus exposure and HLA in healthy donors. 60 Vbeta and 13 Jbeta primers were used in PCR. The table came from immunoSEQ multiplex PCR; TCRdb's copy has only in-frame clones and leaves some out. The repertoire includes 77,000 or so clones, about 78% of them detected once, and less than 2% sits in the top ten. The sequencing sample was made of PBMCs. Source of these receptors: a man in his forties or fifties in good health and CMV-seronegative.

CDR3 amino acids: CASSYSLAGAPYEQYF. As DNA, the CDR3 is TGTGCCAGCAGTTACTCGCTAGCGGGAGCACCCTACGAGCAGTACTTC. The J gene is TRBJ2-7, the V gene TRBV6-5, with 10 bases lining up with TRBD2. V lost 0 bases, J lost 2 bases, and 4 bases stayed unmatched. Germline loops: CDR1 MNHEY, CDR2 SVGAGI. This CDR3 is built from 16 residues.

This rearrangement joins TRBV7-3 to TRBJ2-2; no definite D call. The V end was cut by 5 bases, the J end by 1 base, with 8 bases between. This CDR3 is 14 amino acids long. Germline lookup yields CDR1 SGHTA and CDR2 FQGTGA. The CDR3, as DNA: TGTGCCAGCAGCCCCCCGGGGAACACCGGGGAGCTGTTTTTT. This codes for CASSPPGNTGELFF.

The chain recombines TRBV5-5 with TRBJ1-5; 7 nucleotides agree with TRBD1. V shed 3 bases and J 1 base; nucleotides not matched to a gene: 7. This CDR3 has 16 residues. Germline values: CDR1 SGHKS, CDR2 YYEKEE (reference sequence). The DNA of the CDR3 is TGTGCCAGCAGCTCCACACAGGGGCTAAGCAATCAGCCCCAGCATTTT. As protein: CASSSTQGLSNQPQHF.

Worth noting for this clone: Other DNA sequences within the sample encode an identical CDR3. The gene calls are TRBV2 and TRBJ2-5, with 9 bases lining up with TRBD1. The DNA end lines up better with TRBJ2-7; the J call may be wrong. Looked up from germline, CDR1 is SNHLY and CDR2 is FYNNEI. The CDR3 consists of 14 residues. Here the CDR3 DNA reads TGTGCCAGCAGGAAACAGGGGGCAGGCGACGAGCAGTACTTC. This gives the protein CASRKQGAGDEQYF.

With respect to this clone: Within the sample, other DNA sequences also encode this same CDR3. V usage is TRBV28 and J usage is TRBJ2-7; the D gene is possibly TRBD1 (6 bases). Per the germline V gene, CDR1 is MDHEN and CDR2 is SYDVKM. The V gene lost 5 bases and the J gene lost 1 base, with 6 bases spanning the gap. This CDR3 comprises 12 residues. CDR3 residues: CASSQGSYEQYF. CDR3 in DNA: TGTGCCAGCAGTCAGGGGTCCTACGAGCAGTACTTC.

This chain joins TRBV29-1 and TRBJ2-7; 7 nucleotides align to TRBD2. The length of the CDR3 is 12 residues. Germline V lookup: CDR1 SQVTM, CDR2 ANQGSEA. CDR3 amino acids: CSGAGPSYEQYF. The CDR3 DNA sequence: TGCAGTGGAGCGGGGCCTTCCTACGAGCAGTACTTC.

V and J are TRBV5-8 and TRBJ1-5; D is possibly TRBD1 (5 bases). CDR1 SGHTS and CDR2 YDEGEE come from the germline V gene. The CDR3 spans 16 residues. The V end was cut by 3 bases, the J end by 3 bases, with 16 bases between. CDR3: CASSWTKGHLNQPQHF. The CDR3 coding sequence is TGTGCCAGCAGCTGGACCAAGGGGCACCTCAATCAGCCCCAGCATTTT.

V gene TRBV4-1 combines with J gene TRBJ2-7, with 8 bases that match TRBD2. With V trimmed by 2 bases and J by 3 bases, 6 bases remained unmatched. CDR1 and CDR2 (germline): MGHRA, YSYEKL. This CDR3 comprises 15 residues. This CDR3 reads CASSQLAGRVYEQYF. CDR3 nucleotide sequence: TGCGCCAGCAGCCAACTAGCGGGCCGCGTCTACGAGCAGTACTTC.

The CDR3 is CASSPNRNSPLHF. CDR3 DNA sequence: TGTGCCAGCAGCCCTAACAGGAATTCACCCCTCCACTTT. The V call is TRBV7-9, the J call TRBJ1-6, with a tentative D call TRBD1 (5 bases). CDR3 length equals 13 residues. Germline V gene lookup returns CDR1 SEHNR and CDR2 FQNEAQ (reference sequence). V lost 5 bases to trimming and J lost 7 bases, with 9 bases between them.

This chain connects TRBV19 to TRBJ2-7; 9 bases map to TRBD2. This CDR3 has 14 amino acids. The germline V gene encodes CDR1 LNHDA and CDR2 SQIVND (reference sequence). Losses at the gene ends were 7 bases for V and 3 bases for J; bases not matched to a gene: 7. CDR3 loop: CASKAGGSDYEQYF. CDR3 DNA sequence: TGTGCCAGTAAAGCGGGGGGCTCGGACTACGAGCAGTACTTC. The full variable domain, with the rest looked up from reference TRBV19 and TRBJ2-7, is DGGITQSPKYLFRKEGQNVTLSCEQNLNHDAMYWYRQDPGQGLRLIYYSQIVNDFQKGDIAEGYSVSREKKESFPLTVTSAQKNPTAFYLCASKAGGSDYEQYFGPGTRLTVT.

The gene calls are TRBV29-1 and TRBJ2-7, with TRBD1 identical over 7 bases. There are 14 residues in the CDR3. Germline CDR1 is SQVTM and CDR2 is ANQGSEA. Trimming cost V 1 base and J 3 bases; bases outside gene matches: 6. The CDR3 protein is CSVEVAGTDYEQYF. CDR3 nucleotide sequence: TGCAGCGTTGAAGTCGCCGGGACAGACTACGAGCAGTACTTC.

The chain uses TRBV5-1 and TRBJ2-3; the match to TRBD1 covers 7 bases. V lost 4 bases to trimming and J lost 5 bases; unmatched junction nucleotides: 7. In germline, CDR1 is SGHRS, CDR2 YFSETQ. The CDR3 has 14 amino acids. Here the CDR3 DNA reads TGCGCCAGCAGCCGGGACAGCTCCCGAGATACGCAGTATTTT. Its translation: CASSRDSSRDTQYF.

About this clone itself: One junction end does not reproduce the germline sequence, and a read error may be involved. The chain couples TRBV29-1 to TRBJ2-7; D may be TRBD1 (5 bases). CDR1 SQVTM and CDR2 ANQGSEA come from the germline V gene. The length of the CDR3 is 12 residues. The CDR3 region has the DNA TGCAGCGTAGAAGACAGAACCTACGAGCAGTACTTC. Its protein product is CSVEDRTYEQYF.

This CDR3 reads CASRTSGTAPYGYTF. The CDR3 bases are TGTGCCAGTAGGACATCCGGGACAGCCCCCTATGGCTACACCTTC. The chain combines TRBV19 with TRBJ1-2, with TRBD1 matching 7 bases. CDR3 length equals 15 residues. V shed 6 bases, J shed 4 bases, and the junction held 11 bases outside the gene matches. CDR1 and CDR2 from the germline V gene are LNHDA and SQIVND (reference sequence). Based on the CDR3 plus reference TRBV19 and TRBJ1-2, the full variable domain is DGGITQSPKYLFRKEGQNVTLSCEQNLNHDAMYWYRQDPGQGLRLIYYSQIVNDFQKGDIAEGYSVSREKKESFPLTVTSAQKNPTAFYLCASRTSGTAPYGYTFGSGTRLTVV.

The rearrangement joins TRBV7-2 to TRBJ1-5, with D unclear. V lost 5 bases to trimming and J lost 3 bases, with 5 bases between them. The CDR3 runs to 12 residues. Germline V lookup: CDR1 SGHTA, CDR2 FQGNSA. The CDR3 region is CASSLNNQPQHF. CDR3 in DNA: TGTGCCAGCAGCCTAAACAATCAGCCCCAGCATTTT.

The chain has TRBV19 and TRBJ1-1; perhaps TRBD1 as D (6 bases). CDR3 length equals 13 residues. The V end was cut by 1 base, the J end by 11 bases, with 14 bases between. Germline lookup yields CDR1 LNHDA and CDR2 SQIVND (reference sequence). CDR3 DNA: TGTGCCAGTAGTATAGCCCTACCAGGGGATGCTTTCTTT. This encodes CASSIALPGDAFF. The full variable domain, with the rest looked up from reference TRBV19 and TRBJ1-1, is DGGITQSPKYLFRKEGQNVTLSCEQNLNHDAMYWYRQDPGQGLRLIYYSQIVNDFQKGDIAEGYSVSREKKESFPLTVTSAQKNPTAFYLCASSIALPGDAFFGQGTRLTVV.

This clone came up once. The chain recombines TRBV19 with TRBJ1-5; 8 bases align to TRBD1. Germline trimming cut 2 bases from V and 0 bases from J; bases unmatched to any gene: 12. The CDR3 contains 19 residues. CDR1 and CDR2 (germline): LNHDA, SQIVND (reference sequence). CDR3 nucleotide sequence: TGTGCCAGTAGTATATTACGGACAGGGCGAAAGAATAGCAATCAGCCCCAGCATTTT. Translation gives CASSILRTGRKNSNQPQHF.